This T cell receptor (beta chain) was identified during a study of blood T cell repertoires in COVID-19. CDR3 size: 13 residues. Trimming left V 1 base short and J 1 base short, with 4 bases between. Germline V lookup: CDR1 MGHRA, CDR2 YSYEKL. Clones were sequenced by immunoSEQ multiplex PCR, and TCRdb holds only the in-frame ones, with some missing. The sample lists roughly 250,000 clones; 85% to 90% were seen once. J is TRBJ1-1 and V is TRBV4-1; D is unresolved. This sequence was found in a man aged 35 to 55 who had recovered from COVID-19. The sequencing input was PBMCs or T cells enriched from blood (not recorded which). CDR3 sequence (DNA): TGCGCCAGCAGCCAAGCGGGGAACACTGAAGCTTTCTTT. The encoded protein is CASSQAGNTEAFF.